This TCR beta chain was retrieved from a study of T cell repertoires in cytomegalovirus infection. Study-wide background: An indication of both CMV infection and matching HLA type came from public TCR beta signatures. Whole-study findings and limits: Carriers of CMV and the relevant HLA type were discriminated by public TCR beta frequency. The study found HLA-C-restricted CMV-specific TCR beta clonotypes dominating the ex vivo response.

Regarding this clonotype: Its cognate antigen is unknown.

One entry per CDR3 protein, called by TCRdb with MiXCR from the reads. The sample has 100,000 to 150,000 distinct CDR3 sequences, 8.8% seen once. The TCR originated in a human donor in good health (CMV status not recorded). Some clones in this sample may be carry-over from other donors' samples. Sequencing used PBMCs.

The CDR3 is CASSLGLGNTEAFF. CDR3 DNA: TGTGCCAGCAGCTTAGGTCTGGGCAACACTGAAGCTTTCTTT. The chain recombines TRBV7-9 with TRBJ1-1; no firm D call. The V end lost 1 base, the J end lost 2 bases, and 8 bases lay between the germline ends. CDR1 and CDR2 (germline): SEHNR, FQNEAQ (reference sequence). The CDR3 is 14 residues long. Drawing the rest from reference TRBV7-9 and TRBJ1-1, the complete variable domain is DTGVSQNPRHKITKRGQNVTFRCDPISEHNRLYWYRQTLGQGPEFLTYFQNEAQLEKSRLLSDRFSAERPKGSFSTLEIQRTEQGDSAMYLCASSLGLGNTEAFFGQGTRLTVV.